Reported below is one T cell receptor beta chain. The antigen is not known. The library targeted TCRbeta and was prepared with unique molecular identifiers. One entry per CDR3 protein results from TCRdb running MiXCR on the PCR reads. The sample consists of around 230,000 distinct CDR3 sequences, 17% of them appearing once. The sample originates from a study of T-cell reconstitution after alpha-beta-depleted transplantation in children. The study, taken as a whole, reports: Roughly two months post-transplant, alpha-beta T cells reportedly originated from several hundred graft clones that had expanded. A year post-transplant, T-cell counts and diversity derived mostly from newly produced T cells. Some patients' high day-60 TCRbeta diversity was traced to surviving recipient T cells and thymic progenitors.

V was pared by 0 bases and J by 9 bases, with 4 bases of the junction left unmatched. The germline V gene encodes CDR1 SGDLS and CDR2 YYNGEE. CDR3 length: 14 residues. The clonotype was recovered from a male patient under 10 years old who had a stem cell transplant for acute lymphoblastic leukemia, so the T cells may come from the graft donor. The chain links TRBV9 to TRBJ2-1; TRBD1 matches at 9 bases. The specimen was PBMCs, mostly from graft donor cells, collected 360 days after TCRalphabeta/CD19-depleted stem cell transplant. The CDR3 sequence: CASSVGTGGGEQFF. CDR3 nucleotides: TGTGCCAGCAGCGTAGGTACAGGGGGCGGTGAGCAGTTCTTC. Full variable domain (rest looked up from reference TRBV9 and TRBJ2-1): DSGVTQTPKHLITATGQRVTLRCSPRSGDLSVYWYQQSLDQGLQFLIQYYNGEERAKGNILERFSAQQFPDLHSELNLSSLELGDSALYFCASSVGTGGGEQFFGPGTRLTVL.